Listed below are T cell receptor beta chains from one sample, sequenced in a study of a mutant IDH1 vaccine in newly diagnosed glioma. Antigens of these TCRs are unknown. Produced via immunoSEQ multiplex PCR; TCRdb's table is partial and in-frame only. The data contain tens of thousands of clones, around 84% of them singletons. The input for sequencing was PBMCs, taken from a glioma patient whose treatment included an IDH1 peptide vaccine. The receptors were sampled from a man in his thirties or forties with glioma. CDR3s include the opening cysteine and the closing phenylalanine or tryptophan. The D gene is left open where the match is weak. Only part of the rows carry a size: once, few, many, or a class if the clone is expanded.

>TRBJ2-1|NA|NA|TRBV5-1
TGCGCCAGCAGCGCCTTTCGGACAGACAATGAGCAGTTCTTC
CASSAFRTDNEQFF
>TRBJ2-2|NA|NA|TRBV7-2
TGTGCCAGCAGCTTAGCGCGCCCGGCCGGGGAGCTGTTTTTT
CASSLARPAGELFF
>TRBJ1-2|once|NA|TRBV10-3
TGTGCCATCAGTGAGTCCCAGGGCTATAACTATGGCTACACCTTC
CAISESQGYNYGYTF
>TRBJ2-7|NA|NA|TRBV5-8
TGTGCCAGCAGCTTGGTCGGGTTGGGCTACGAGCAGTACTTC
CASSLVGLGYEQYF
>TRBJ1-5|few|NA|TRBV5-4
TGTGCCAGCAGCTCCGACAGGAGCGATCAGCCCCAGCATTTT
CASSSDRSDQPQHF
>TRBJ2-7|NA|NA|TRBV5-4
TGTGCCAGCAGCTTGGTGGCGGATTCCTACGAGCAGTACTTC
CASSLVADSYEQYF
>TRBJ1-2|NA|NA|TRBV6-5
TGTGCCAGCAGATCCCCAGGGGTTCCCTATGGCTACACCTTC
CASRSPGVPYGYTF
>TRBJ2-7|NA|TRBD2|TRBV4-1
TGCGCCAGCAGTATTTCTAGCGGGAGTTACGAGCAGTACTTC
CASSISSGSYEQYF
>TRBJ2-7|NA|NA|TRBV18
TGTGCCAGCTCACCACCGGTCAGCTACCTTTACGAGCAGTACTTC
CASSPPVSYLYEQYF
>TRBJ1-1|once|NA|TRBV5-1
TGCGCCAGCAGCTCCTCGACAGGAAGGGTCATGAACACTGAAGCTTTCTTT
CASSSSTGRVMNTEAFF
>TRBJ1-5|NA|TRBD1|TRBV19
TGTGCCAGTAGGACAGGGGATCAGCCCCAGCATTTT
CASRTGDQPQHF
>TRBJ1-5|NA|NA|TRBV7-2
TGTGCCAGCAGCTTAGGAATGACGGGAGGAAGCAATCAGCCCCAGCATTTT
CASSLGMTGGSNQPQHF